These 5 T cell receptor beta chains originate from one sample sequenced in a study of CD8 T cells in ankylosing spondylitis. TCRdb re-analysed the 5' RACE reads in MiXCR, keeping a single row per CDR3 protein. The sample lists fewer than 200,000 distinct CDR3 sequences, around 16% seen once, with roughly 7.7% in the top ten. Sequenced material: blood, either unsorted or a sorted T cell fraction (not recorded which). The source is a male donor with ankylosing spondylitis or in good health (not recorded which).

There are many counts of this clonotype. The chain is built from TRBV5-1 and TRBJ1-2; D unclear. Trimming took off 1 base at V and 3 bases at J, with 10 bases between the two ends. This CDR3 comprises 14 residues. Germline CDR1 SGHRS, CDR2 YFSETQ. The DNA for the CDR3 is TGCGCCAGCAGCTTGAAGGCTAATGACTATGGCTACACCTTC. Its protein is CASSLKANDYGYTF.

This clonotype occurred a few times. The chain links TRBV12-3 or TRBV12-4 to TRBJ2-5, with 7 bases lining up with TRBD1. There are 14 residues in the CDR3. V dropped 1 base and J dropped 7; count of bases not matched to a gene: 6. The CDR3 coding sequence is TGTGCCAGCAGTTTAGAACAGGGGTGGGGGACCCAGTACTTC. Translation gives CASSLEQGWGTQYF.

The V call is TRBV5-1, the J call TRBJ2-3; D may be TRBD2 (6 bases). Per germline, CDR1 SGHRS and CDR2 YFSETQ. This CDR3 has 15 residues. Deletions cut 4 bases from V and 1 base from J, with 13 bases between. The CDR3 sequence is CASSMGGVGTDTQYF. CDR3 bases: TGCGCCAGCAGCATGGGAGGAGTAGGCACAGATACGCAGTATTTT. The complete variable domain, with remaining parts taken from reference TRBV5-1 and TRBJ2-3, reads KAGVTQTPRYLIKTRGQQVTLSCSPISGHRSVSWYQQTPGQGLQFLFEYFSETQRNKGNFPGRFSGRQFSNSRSEMNVSTLELGDSALYLCASSMGGVGTDTQYFGPGTRLTVL.

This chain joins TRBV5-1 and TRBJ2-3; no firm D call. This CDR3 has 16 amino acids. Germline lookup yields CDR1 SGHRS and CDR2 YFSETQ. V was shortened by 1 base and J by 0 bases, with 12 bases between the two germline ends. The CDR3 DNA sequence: TGCGCCAGCAGCTTGACAGCGTATGCTAGCACAGATACGCAGTATTTT. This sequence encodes CASSLTAYASTDTQYF.

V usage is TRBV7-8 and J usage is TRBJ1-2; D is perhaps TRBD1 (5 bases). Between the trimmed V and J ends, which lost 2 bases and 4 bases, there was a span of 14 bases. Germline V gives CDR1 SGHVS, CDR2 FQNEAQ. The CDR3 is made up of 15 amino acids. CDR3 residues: CASSLQGMGSYGYTF. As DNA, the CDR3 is TGTGCCAGCAGCTTACAGGGTATGGGCAGCTATGGCTACACCTTC.